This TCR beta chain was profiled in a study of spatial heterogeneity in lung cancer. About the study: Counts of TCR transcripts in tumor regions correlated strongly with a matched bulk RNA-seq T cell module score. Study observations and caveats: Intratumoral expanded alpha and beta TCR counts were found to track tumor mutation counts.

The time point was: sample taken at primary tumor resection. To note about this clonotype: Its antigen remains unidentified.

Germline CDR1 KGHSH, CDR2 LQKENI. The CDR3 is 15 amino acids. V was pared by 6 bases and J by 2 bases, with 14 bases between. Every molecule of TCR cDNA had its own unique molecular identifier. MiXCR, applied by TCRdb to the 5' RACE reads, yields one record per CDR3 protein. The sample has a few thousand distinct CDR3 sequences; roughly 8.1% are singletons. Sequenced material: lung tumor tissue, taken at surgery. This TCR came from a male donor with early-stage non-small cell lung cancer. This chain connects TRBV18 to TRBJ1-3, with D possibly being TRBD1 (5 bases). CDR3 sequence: CASSPDSSTGNTIYF. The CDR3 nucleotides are TGTGCCAGCTCCCCCGACAGCAGCACTGGAAACACCATATATTTT.